These 21 T cell receptor beta chains were all obtained from the same sample, sequenced in a study of identical twins. TCRdb independently ran MiXCR on the 5' RACE reads; one entry per CDR3 protein. The data show approximately 280,000 distinct CDR3 sequences, with about 8.1% seen just once and over 2% held by the top ten. These same data were also listed under a study on yellow fever vaccine responses in identical twins.

What was sequenced was memory (CD45RO+) T cells sorted from blood. The receptors derive from a woman aged 18 to 35 in good health.

In this sample, this clonotype turned up many times. The J gene is TRBJ2-1, the V gene TRBV29-1, with 9 bases aligning to TRBD2. The CDR3 totals 14 residues. CDR1 is SQVTM and CDR2 is ANQGSEA in the germline V gene. With V trimmed by 6 bases and J by 3 bases, 6 bases remained unmatched. CDR3 residues: CSVPLAGSYNEQFF. In DNA form, the CDR3 reads TGCAGCGTGCCTCTAGCGGGAAGCTACAATGAGCAGTTCTTC.

This clonotype was recorded a few times. The chain combines TRBV24-1 with TRBJ2-2, with 7 bases that match TRBD2. The CDR3 is 14 amino acids. Germline V CDR1 and CDR2: KGHDR, SFDVKD. Losses at the gene ends were 8 bases for V and 5 bases for J; bases not matched to a gene: 7. CDR3 sequence: CATKLADGTGELFF. The CDR3 region has the DNA TGTGCCACCAAGCTAGCGGATGGTACCGGGGAGCTGTTTTTT.

In its sample, this clonotype was seen many times. The rearrangement joins TRBV7-9 to TRBJ1-2, with no clear D. CDR3 length: 15 residues. Germline values: CDR1 SEHNR, CDR2 FQNEAQ (reference sequence). V lost 2 bases to trimming and J lost 4 bases, with 14 bases between them. CDR3 region: CASSLSSAGFYGYTF. CDR3 coding DNA: TGTGCCAGCAGCTTATCTTCGGCCGGATTCTATGGCTACACCTTC.

The CDR3 region has the DNA TGTGCCAGCAGTTCGGGACTAGCGGAGGGGGGGACCCAGTACTTC. Protein sequence: CASSSGLAEGGTQYF. The V call is TRBV12-3 or TRBV12-4, the J call TRBJ2-5; 11 bases fit TRBD2. The trim removed 4 bases at V and 7 bases at J, leaving 8 bases unmatched. This CDR3 region has 15 residues.

The chain links TRBV9 to TRBJ2-2, with 10 bases fitting TRBD1. Germline trimming cut 0 bases from V and 7 bases from J; bases unmatched to any gene: 6. The CDR3 contains 16 residues. Germline CDR1 and CDR2: SGDLS and YYNGEE. This CDR3 reads CASSVGWTGGFGELFF. DNA of the CDR3: TGTGCCAGCAGCGTAGGTTGGACAGGGGGGTTCGGGGAGCTGTTTTTT.

This chain uses TRBV20-1 with TRBJ2-7; TRBD2 matches 9 bases. From germline, CDR1 is DFQATT and CDR2 SNEGSKA (reference sequence). V lost 6 bases to trimming and J lost 4 bases; unmatched junction nucleotides: 7. CDR3 length: 13 residues. For the CDR3, the DNA is TGCAGTGCCCTTGGCGGGAGGGGTTACGAGCAGTACTTC. Its protein is CSALGGRGYEQYF.

The chain couples TRBV12-5 to TRBJ2-7; TRBD1 might be the D (6 bases). V lost 0 bases and J 4 bases, leaving 10 bases between the germline ends. Germline V lookup: CDR1 LGHNT, CDR2 FRNRAP. The CDR3 covers 14 residues. As DNA, the CDR3 is TGTGCTAGTGGTTTGGTTCCAGGGGCGTACGAGCAGTACTTC. Translated, it gives CASGLVPGAYEQYF.

The V call is TRBV5-1, the J call TRBJ2-5; perhaps TRBD1 as D (6 bases). This CDR3 has 17 amino acids. Trimming pared 0 bases from V and 1 base from J, leaving 16 bases between. Germline V gene lookup returns CDR1 SGHRS and CDR2 YFSETQ. The DNA of the CDR3 is TGCGCCAGCAGCTTGGCTTTCTCAGGGGCGGGCCAAGAGACCCAGTACTTC. Translating it yields CASSLAFSGAGQETQYF.

This chain links TRBV19 with TRBJ1-6; TRBD1 matches 7 bases. CDR3 length: 16 residues. V trimming: 5 bases; J trimming: 8 bases; junction bases outside the gene matches: 12. Germline V lookup: CDR1 LNHDA, CDR2 SQIVND (reference sequence). CDR3 amino acids: CASSDAGGESHSPLHF. The CDR3 DNA sequence: TGTGCCAGTAGTGACGCAGGGGGTGAATCCCATTCACCCCTCCACTTT.

This clonotype has a count of ten or more. V is TRBV29-1 and J is TRBJ2-1; possibly TRBD1 or TRBD2 for D (5 bases each). Trimming took off 6 bases at V and 2 bases at J, with 23 bases between the two ends. This CDR3 spans 17 amino acids. CDR1 and CDR2 from the germline V gene are SQVTM and ANQGSEA. The CDR3, as DNA: TGCAGCGTGGGACGCTATAGTGTCGGGCTCCCCTACAATGAGCAGTTCTTC. Translated: CSVGRYSVGLPYNEQFF.

This clonotype was seen at least ten times. The chain employs TRBV10-3 and TRBJ2-6, with D perhaps matching TRBD1 (6 bases). With 3 bases removed from V and 3 bases from J, the gap between germline ends came to 9 bases. CDR1 is ENHRY and CDR2 is SYGVKD in the germline V gene. The CDR3 totals 15 residues. CDR3 in amino acids: CAISDVQGGANVLTF. In nucleotides, the CDR3 is TGTGCCATCAGTGACGTACAGGGTGGGGCCAACGTCCTGACTTTC.

The chain carries TRBV29-1 and TRBJ2-3; D ambiguous. Trimming shortened V by 6 bases and J by 0 bases, and 10 bases separated the two germline ends. The CDR3 is 13 residues long. Germline V gene lookup returns CDR1 SQVTM and CDR2 ANQGSEA. As DNA, the CDR3 is TGCAGCGTGCCCAGGTTGAGCACAGATACGCAGTATTTT. Translating it yields CSVPRLSTDTQYF.

In this sample, this clonotype turned up many times. The chain carries TRBV7-9 and TRBJ2-7, with TRBD1 matching over 7 bases. The CDR3 consists of 14 residues. V lost 5 bases, J lost 7 bases, and 11 bases stayed unmatched. Germline loops: CDR1 SEHNR, CDR2 FQNEAQ (reference sequence). Here the CDR3 reads CASSKETTGREQYV. The CDR3 DNA follows: TGTGCCAGCAGCAAAGAGACGACAGGGCGGGAGCAGTACGTC.

V gene TRBV20-1 combines with J gene TRBJ2-7; weak D call: TRBD1 (6 bases). There are 12 residues in the CDR3. CDR1 is DFQATT and CDR2 is SNEGSKA in the germline V gene (reference sequence). Deletions cut 6 bases from V and 3 bases from J, with 12 bases between. CDR3 nucleotides: TGCAGTGCCCGACAGGCAAACTACGAGCAGTACTTC. Amino acids: CSARQANYEQYF.

V usage is TRBV2 and J usage is TRBJ2-3, with TRBD2 as a possible D gene (6 bases). CDR1 SNHLY and CDR2 FYNNEI come from the germline V gene. This CDR3 spans 12 amino acids. Trimming took 11 bases from V and 3 from J, leaving 12 bases between them. CDR3 DNA: TGTGCCCGAGCGCGGGGAACAGATACGCAGTATTTT. This encodes CARARGTDTQYF.

This rearrangement joins TRBV20-1 to TRBJ2-7; D tentatively reads TRBD1 or TRBD2 (5 bases each). Germline lookup yields CDR1 DFQATT and CDR2 SNEGSKA (reference sequence). The CDR3 totals 11 residues. Trimming took 1 base from V and 7 from J, leaving 8 bases between them. This CDR3 is CSARGGGEQYV. In nucleotides, the CDR3 is TGCAGTGCTAGAGGGGGCGGGGAGCAGTACGTC.

CDR3 sequence (DNA): TGTGCCAGCAGCCAAGGGACAAATGAAAAACTGTTTTTT. Translated: CASSQGTNEKLFF. This sequence joins TRBV5-6 and TRBJ1-4, with TRBD1 as a possible D gene (6 bases). The germline gives CDR1 SGHDT, CDR2 YYEEEE. V was trimmed by 4 bases and J by 5 bases, leaving 9 bases between them. This CDR3 spans 13 amino acids.

This chain joins TRBV11-2 and TRBJ1-1; TRBD1 might be the D (5 bases). The CDR3 has 14 amino acids. Germline V gives CDR1 SGHAT, CDR2 FQNNGV. The V end lost 1 base, the J end lost 7 bases, and 13 bases lay between the germline ends. Here the CDR3 DNA reads TGTGCCAGCAGCTTAGGTGGGCAGGGCATTGAAGCTTTCTTT. It codes for CASSLGGQGIEAFF.

For the CDR3, the DNA is TGTGCCACCAGTGTGTACAGGTCGGGCTCCTACAATGAGCAGTTCTTC. It translates to CATSVYRSGSYNEQFF. The genes are TRBV24-1 and TRBJ2-1; D is possibly TRBD1 (5 bases). The CDR3 length is 16 residues. CDR1 and CDR2 from the germline V gene are KGHDR and SFDVKD. Trimming stripped 5 bases from V and 0 bases from J, with 13 bases between.

This clonotype appeared many times. The chain employs TRBV28 and TRBJ2-2; the match to TRBD1 covers 11 bases. V lost 6 bases to trimming and J lost 1 base; unmatched junction nucleotides: 10. The CDR3 length is 18 residues. The germline V gene encodes CDR1 MDHEN and CDR2 SYDVKM. This CDR3 is CASSKHTGTGGNTGELFF. The DNA of the CDR3 is TGTGCCAGCAGCAAACACACCGGGACAGGGGGGAACACCGGGGAGCTGTTTTTT.

The genes are TRBV7-8 and TRBJ2-5; tentative D call: TRBD2 (7 bases). Germline values: CDR1 SGHVS, CDR2 FQNEAQ. The CDR3 length is 16 residues. The ends were cut back, 4 bases at V and 4 bases at J, with 19 bases in the middle. The CDR3 region is CASSSGGLIGGETQYF. CDR3 coding DNA: TGTGCCAGCAGCTCGGGGGGCTTGATTGGGGGAGAGACCCAGTACTTC.